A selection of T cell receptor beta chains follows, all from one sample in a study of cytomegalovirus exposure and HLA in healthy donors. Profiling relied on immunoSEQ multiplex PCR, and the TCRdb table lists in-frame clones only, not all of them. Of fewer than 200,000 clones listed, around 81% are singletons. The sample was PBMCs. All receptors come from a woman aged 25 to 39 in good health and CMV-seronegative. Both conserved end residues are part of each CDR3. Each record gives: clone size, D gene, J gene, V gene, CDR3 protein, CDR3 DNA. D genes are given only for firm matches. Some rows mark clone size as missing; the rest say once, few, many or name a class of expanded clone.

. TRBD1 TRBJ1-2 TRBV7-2 CASSVRDSLPNYGYTF TGTGCCAGCAGCGTCCGGGACAGTTTGCCTAACTATGGCTACACCTTC
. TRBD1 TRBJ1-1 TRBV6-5 CASSLTGGGTEAFF TGTGCCAGCAGCCTGACAGGGGGTGGCACTGAAGCTTTCTTT
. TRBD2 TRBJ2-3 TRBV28 CASSLSGGFADTQYF TGTGCCAGCAGTTTATCGGGGGGGTTCGCAGATACGCAGTATTTT
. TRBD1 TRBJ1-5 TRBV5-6 CASSREQGEPQHF TGTGCCAGCAGCAGGGAACAGGGGGAGCCCCAGCATTTT
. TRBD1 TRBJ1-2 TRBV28 CASSLLALGDRDHGYTF TGTGCCAGCAGTTTATTAGCGTTGGGGGACAGGGACCATGGCTACACCTTC
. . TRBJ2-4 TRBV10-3 CAISEKFGQNQNIQYF TGTGCCATCAGCGAGAAGTTTGGACAGAACCAAAACATTCAGTACTTC
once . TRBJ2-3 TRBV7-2 CASSPYYTDTQYF TGTGCCAGCAGCCCCTACTACACAGATACGCAGTATTTT
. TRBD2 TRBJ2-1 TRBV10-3 CAISGSSGGVYNEQFF TGTGCCATCAGTGGGTCTAGCGGGGGAGTCTACAATGAGCAGTTCTTC
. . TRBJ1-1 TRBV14 CASSQATLNTEAFF TGTGCCAGCAGCCAAGCGACACTGAACACTGAAGCTTTCTTT
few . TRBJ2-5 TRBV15 CATSRGGGLTSKETQYF TGTGCCACCAGCAGAGGAGGGGGTCTGACGTCGAAAGAGACCCAGTACTTC
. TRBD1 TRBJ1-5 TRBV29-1 CSAEGDREQQPQHF TGCAGCGCTGAGGGGGACAGGGAACAACAGCCCCAGCATTTT
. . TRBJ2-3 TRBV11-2 CASSTITGTRIGQYF TGTGCCAGCAGCACGATAACCGGGACTCGTATCGGGCAGTATTTT
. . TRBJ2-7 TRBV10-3 CAISESKGVTYEQYF TGTGCCATCAGTGAGTCGAAGGGGGTTACCTACGAGCAGTACTTC
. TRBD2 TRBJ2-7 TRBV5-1 CASSLETSGGYEQYF TGCGCCAGCAGCTTGGAAACTAGCGGGGGCTACGAGCAGTACTTC
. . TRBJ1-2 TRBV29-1 CSVSTGTNYGYTF TGCAGCGTGTCGACAGGAACTAACTATGGCTACACCTTC
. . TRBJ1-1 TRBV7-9 CSSSLAGTSTEAFF TGTTCCAGCAGCTTAGCGGGGACATCTACTGAAGCTTTCTTT
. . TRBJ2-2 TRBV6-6 CASCLGRNTGELFF TGTGCCAGCTGCCTGGGCAGGAACACCGGGGAGCTGTTTTTT